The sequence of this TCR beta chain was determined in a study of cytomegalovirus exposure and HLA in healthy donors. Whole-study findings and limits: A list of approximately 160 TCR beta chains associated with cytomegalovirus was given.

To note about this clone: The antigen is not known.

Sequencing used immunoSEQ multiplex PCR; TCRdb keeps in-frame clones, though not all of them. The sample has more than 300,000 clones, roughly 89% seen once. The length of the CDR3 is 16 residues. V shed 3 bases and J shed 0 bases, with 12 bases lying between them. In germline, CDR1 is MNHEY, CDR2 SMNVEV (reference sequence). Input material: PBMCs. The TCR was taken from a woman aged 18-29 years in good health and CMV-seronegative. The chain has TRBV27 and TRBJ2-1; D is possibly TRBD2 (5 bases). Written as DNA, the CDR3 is TGTGCCAGCAGTTTTCAAGGACTTAACTCCTACAATGAGCAGTTCTTC. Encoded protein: CASSFQGLNSYNEQFF.